This TCR beta chain emerged from a study of T-cell memory formation after mild COVID-19. In the study overall: TCR clusters were mostly donor specific. General study findings and limits: A balance of CD4 and CD8 characterized clones contracting day 15 to 85, whereas later expanders leaned CD4+. CD4+ clones that contracted lay mainly in CM and EM; CD8+ ones lay in EMRA. Second-wave clones with a day 37 peak had unconfirmed SARS-CoV-2 specificity.

Comments on this clonotype: Its target is not known.

Via MiXCR, TCRdb re-called the 5' RACE reads, giving one row per CDR3 protein. The sample carries about 120,000 distinct CDR3 sequences, about 15% recorded once. V dropped 6 bases and J dropped 5 bases, with 4 bases sitting between them. The germline gives CDR1 DFQATT, CDR2 SNEGSKA (reference sequence). This CDR3 contains 9 residues. This TCR came from an adult woman who had mild COVID-19 (a few samples of this study predate the infection). Cell type and time point are not known. The rearrangement joins TRBV20-1 to TRBJ1-2; D call uncertain. Sequencing input: PBMCs or a T cell subset sorted from them (not recorded which). CDR3 DNA: TGCAGTGCCCCATATGGCTACACCTTC. Encoded protein: CSAPYGYTF.